Listed below are T cell receptor beta chains from one sample, sequenced in a study of blood T cell repertoires in COVID-19. Clones were read by immunoSEQ multiplex PCR, and TCRdb kept only the in-frame ones, dropping some. The sample has some 300,000 clones; about 88% are singletons. The sequenced material came from PBMCs or T cells enriched from blood (not recorded which). These TCRs come from a woman aged 55-69 years in a cohort exposed to, infected with or recovered from COVID-19 (not recorded which). CDR3s include the opening cysteine and the closing phenylalanine or tryptophan. Each record gives: clone size, V gene, J gene, D gene, CDR3 protein, CDR3 DNA. A D gene is named only where the DNA matches it firmly. Some rows have no size entry. The others give once, few or many, or a class for an expanded clone.

NA	TRBV9	TRBJ2-7	NA	CASSVDISYEQYF	TGTGCCAGCAGCGTAGACATCTCCTACGAGCAGTACTTC
NA	TRBV29-1	TRBJ2-7	TRBD2	CSVTGLAGAEQYF	TGCAGCGTGACGGGACTAGCGGGAGCCGAGCAGTACTTC
NA	TRBV2	TRBJ2-7	NA	CASSTGDSYEQYF	TGTGCCAGCAGCACGGGTGATTCCTACGAGCAGTACTTC
few	TRBV4-2	TRBJ1-1	NA	CASSQDQEYTEAFF	TGTGCCAGCAGCCAAGATCAAGAGTACACTGAAGCTTTCTTT
NA	TRBV3-1/TRBV3-2	TRBJ2-2	TRBD2	CASSQQSSGSFGELFF	TGTGCCAGCAGCCAGCAAAGCAGCGGGAGTTTCGGGGAGCTGTTTTTT
NA	TRBV3-1/TRBV3-2	TRBJ2-1	NA	CASSATRNEQFF	TGTGCCAGCAGCGCCACTAGAAATGAGCAGTTCTTC
NA	TRBV2	TRBJ2-3	TRBD2	CASSLLAGGRSTDTQYF	TGTGCCAGCAGTTTACTAGCGGGAGGGCGTAGCACAGATACGCAGTATTTT
NA	TRBV6-6	TRBJ2-7	TRBD1	CASSYRQGIYEQYF	TGTGCCAGCAGTTACCGACAGGGCATATACGAGCAGTACTTC
NA	TRBV30	TRBJ2-3	TRBD2	CAWGSGRPNTDTQYF	TGTGCCTGGGGTAGCGGGAGGCCGAACACAGATACGCAGTATTTT
NA	TRBV7-3	TRBJ2-1	TRBD2	CASSSRTSGTYNEQFF	TGTGCCAGCAGCTCTCGGACTAGCGGAACCTACAATGAGCAGTTCTTC
NA	TRBV25-1	TRBJ1-1	NA	CASSRQGSTEAFF	TGTGCCAGCAGTCGCCAGGGAAGCACTGAAGCTTTCTTT
NA	TRBV10-3	TRBJ2-6	NA	CAISPGQLSSGANVLTF	TGTGCCATCAGCCCCGGACAGTTGAGCTCTGGGGCCAACGTCCTGACTTTC
NA	TRBV19	TRBJ1-5	NA	CASSARGQPQHF	TGTGCCAGTAGTGCGCGGGGCCAGCCCCAGCATTTT
NA	TRBV27	TRBJ2-7	NA	CASSHRQASYEQYF	TGTGCCAGCAGTCACCGACAGGCCTCCTACGAGCAGTACTTC
NA	TRBV25-1	TRBJ2-2	TRBD1	CASSQSGTGFVGELFF	TGTGCCAGCAGTCAATCCGGGACAGGGTTTGTAGGGGAGCTGTTTTTT
NA	TRBV7-2	TRBJ2-7	TRBD1	CASSLALTGGFYEQYF	TGTGCCAGCAGCTTAGCATTGACAGGGGGCTTCTACGAGCAGTACTTC
few	TRBV4-2	TRBJ2-7	TRBD2	CASSPLGAGGPVEQYF	TGTGCCAGCAGCCCACTGGGGGCGGGAGGGCCGGTCGAGCAGTACTTC
NA	TRBV6-5	TRBJ2-7	TRBD1	CASSRDSSSSYEQYF	TGTGCCAGCAGTAGGGACAGTTCCAGCTCCTACGAGCAGTACTTC
NA	TRBV7-2	TRBJ1-1	NA	CASSFGGEVSGVEAFF	TGTGCCAGCAGCTTCGGGGGGGAGGTGTCAGGTGTTGAAGCTTTCTTT
NA	TRBV25-1	TRBJ1-1	NA	CASSESGGVNTEAFF	TGTGCCAGCAGTGAATCGGGGGGGGTGAACACTGAAGCTTTCTTT
NA	TRBV7-9	TRBJ1-6	TRBD1	CASSSSGGSPLHF	TGTGCCAGCAGCTCCTCAGGGGGTTCACCCCTCCACTTT
NA	TRBV30	TRBJ2-1	NA	CAWVVGGVGNEQFF	TGTGCCTGGGTCGTGGGGGGAGTGGGCAATGAGCAGTTCTTC
NA	TRBV5-1	TRBJ2-7	NA	CASSSLSITYEQYF	TGCGCCAGCAGCTCCTTGAGCATCACCTACGAGCAGTACTTC
NA	TRBV5-1	TRBJ2-3	TRBD1	CASSPLRQGQDTQYF	TGCGCCAGCAGCCCCCTAAGACAGGGTCAAGATACGCAGTATTTT
few	TRBV10-3	TRBJ1-6	TRBD1	CAISEGQGGNSPLHF	TGTGCCATCAGTGAGGGACAGGGGGGGAATTCACCCCTCCACTTT
once	TRBV28	TRBJ1-1	TRBD1	CASSLWRGRNTEAFF	TGTGCCAGCAGTTTATGGAGGGGGCGGAACACTGAAGCTTTCTTT
NA	TRBV19	TRBJ2-1	TRBD2	CASSIESGRTYNEQFF	TGTGCCAGTAGTATAGAGTCCGGGAGGACCTACAATGAGCAGTTCTTC
NA	TRBV19	TRBJ2-3	TRBD1	CASSIAGTGTDTQYF	TGTGCCAGTAGTATAGCCGGGACAGGCACAGATACGCAGTATTTT
NA	TRBV11-2	TRBJ2-1	TRBD2	CASSLDGRPYNEQFF	TGTGCCAGCAGCTTAGACGGGAGGCCTTACAATGAGCAGTTCTTC
NA	TRBV11-3	TRBJ2-1	TRBD2	CASSPPTGLAGHNEQFF	TGTGCCAGCAGCCCGCCGACTGGGTTAGCGGGGCACAATGAGCAGTTCTTC
NA	TRBV2	TRBJ1-1	NA	CASRGGSANTEAFF	TGTGCCAGCAGGGGAGGGTCGGCGAACACTGAAGCTTTCTTT
NA	TRBV7-9	TRBJ1-2	NA	CASSLGRGENGYTF	TGTGCCAGCAGCTTAGGTCGGGGTGAAAATGGCTACACCTTC
NA	TRBV27	TRBJ2-3	TRBD2	CASSSPLAGFTDTQYF	TGTGCCAGCAGCTCGCCACTAGCGGGGTTCACAGATACGCAGTATTTT
NA	TRBV5-1	TRBJ1-1	NA	CASSLSYTEAFF	TGCGCCAGCAGCTTAAGCTACACTGAAGCTTTCTTT
NA	TRBV5-1	TRBJ2-2	TRBD2	CASSLELAANTGELFF	TGCGCCAGCAGCTTGGAACTAGCGGCGAACACCGGGGAGCTGTTTTTT
NA	TRBV5-4	TRBJ1-2	NA	CASSLDRDTYGYTF	TGTGCCAGCAGCCTGGACCGGGACACCTATGGCTACACCTTC
NA	TRBV19	TRBJ2-7	TRBD1	CASSIERTGGAYEQYF	TGTGCCAGTAGTATAGAGAGGACAGGGGGGGCCTACGAGCAGTACTTC
once	TRBV5-1	TRBJ2-3	NA	CASSPAGGITDTQYF	TGCGCCAGCAGCCCCGCGGGTGGGATCACAGATACGCAGTATTTT
NA	TRBV5-4	TRBJ2-7	NA	CAGSGPGDAPSYEQYF	TGTGCCGGATCGGGGCCGGGGGACGCGCCGTCCTACGAGCAGTACTTC
NA	TRBV30	TRBJ2-6	TRBD1	CAWRGQGSGANVLTF	TGTGCCTGGAGGGGACAGGGTTCTGGGGCCAACGTCCTGACTTTC
NA	TRBV15	TRBJ2-7	NA	CATPQGLSSYEQYF	TGTGCCACCCCCCAGGGCCTTAGCTCCTACGAGCAGTACTTC
NA	TRBV28	TRBJ2-7	NA	CASSLSPSTGTYEQYF	TGTGCCAGCAGTTTATCTCCCTCAACAGGGACCTACGAGCAGTACTTC
NA	TRBV9	TRBJ2-1	NA	CASSFLGSSYNEQFF	TGTGCCAGCAGCTTTCTAGGAAGCTCCTACAATGAGCAGTTCTTC
NA	TRBV27	TRBJ1-2	TRBD1	CASSSALGQDYGYTF	TGTGCCAGCAGTTCGGCCCTGGGACAGGACTATGGCTACACCTTC
NA	TRBV6-5	TRBJ2-7	TRBD2	CASSGGSSYEQYF	TGTGCCTCTAGCGGAGGGAGCTCCTACGAGCAGTACTTC